This T cell receptor (beta chain) came from a study of shared clonotypes between healthy human individuals. Cells designated naive CD8 were CD45RO-negative and were positively selected for CCR7, with terminally differentiated effector memory CD45RA+ cells excluded. The CDR3 contains 17 residues. Germline V CDR1 and CDR2: SNHLY, FYNNEI. Trimming took 4 bases from V and 3 from J; bases not matched to a gene: 10. Sequencing was performed with immunoSEQ multiplex PCR; in TCRdb, only in-frame clones are kept and a portion is missing. The table records roughly 2.1 million clones, more than 85% of them present only once.

Sequencing was performed on naive CD8+ T cells from PBMCs. The J gene is TRBJ1-1, the V gene TRBV2; 11 bases are a match to TRBD1. The TCR sequence derives from a man in his late teens or twenties in good health. Some clones in this sample may be carry-over from other donors' samples. The CDR3: CASSARTGGSWDTEAFF. Written as DNA, the CDR3 is TGTGCCAGCAGTGCGCGGACAGGGGGCTCATGGGACACTGAAGCTTTCTTT.